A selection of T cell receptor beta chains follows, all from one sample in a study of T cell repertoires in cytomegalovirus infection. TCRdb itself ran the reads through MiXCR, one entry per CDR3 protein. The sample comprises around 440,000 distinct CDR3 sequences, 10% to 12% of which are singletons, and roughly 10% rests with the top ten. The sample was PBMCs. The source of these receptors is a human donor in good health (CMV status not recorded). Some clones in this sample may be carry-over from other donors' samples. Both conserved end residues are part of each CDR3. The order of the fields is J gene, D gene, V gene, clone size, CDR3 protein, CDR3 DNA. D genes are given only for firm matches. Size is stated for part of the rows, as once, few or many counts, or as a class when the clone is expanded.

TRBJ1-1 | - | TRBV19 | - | CASSIDLRGNTEAFF | TGTGCCAGTAGTATAGATCTCCGAGGGAACACTGAAGCTTTCTTT
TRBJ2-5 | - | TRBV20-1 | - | CSASESRGYGETQYF | TGCAGTGCTAGCGAGTCCAGGGGATATGGCGAGACCCAGTACTTC
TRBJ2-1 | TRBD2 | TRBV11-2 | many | CASSQGLAGGYEQFF | TGTGCCAGCAGCCAAGGACTAGCGGGGGGCTATGAGCAGTTCTTC
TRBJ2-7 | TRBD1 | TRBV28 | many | CASRHPGQAYEQYF | TGTGCCAGCAGGCATCCGGGACAGGCCTACGAGCAGTACTTC
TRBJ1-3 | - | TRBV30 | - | CAWKGPAGNTIYF | TGTGCCTGGAAAGGGCCTGCTGGAAACACCATATATTTT
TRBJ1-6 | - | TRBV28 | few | CASSLRREHNSPLHF | TGTGCCAGCAGTTTAAGGAGGGAGCATAATTCACCCCTCCACTTT
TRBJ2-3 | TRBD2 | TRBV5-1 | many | CASSLFSSTSGNTDTQYF | TGCGCCAGCAGCTTGTTCTCCTCGACTAGCGGGAATACAGATACGCAGTATTTT
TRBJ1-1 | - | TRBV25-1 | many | CASSEAASGDTEAFF | TGTGCCAGCAGTGAAGCGGCGAGCGGGGACACTGAAGCTTTCTTT
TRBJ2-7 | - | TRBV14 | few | CASSLGAQWREQYF | TGTGCCAGCAGCCTCGGGGCGCAATGGAGAGAGCAGTACTTC
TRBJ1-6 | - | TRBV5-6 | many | CASSLPGQYSPLHF | TGTGCCAGCAGTTTGCCGGGGCAGTACTCACCCCTCCACTTT
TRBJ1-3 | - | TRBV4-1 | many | CASSQDPVAGKAGNTIYF | TGCGCCAGCAGCCAAGATCCAGTAGCGGGGAAGGCTGGAAACACCATATATTTT
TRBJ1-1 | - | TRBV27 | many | CASSLIGQEAFF | TGTGCCAGCAGTTTAATCGGGCAGGAAGCTTTCTTT
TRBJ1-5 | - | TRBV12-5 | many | CASGLGFPENSNQPQHF | TGTGCTAGTGGTTTGGGGTTCCCAGAAAATAGCAATCAGCCCCAGCATTTT
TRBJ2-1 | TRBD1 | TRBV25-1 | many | CASSRSQGASSYNEQFF | TGTGCCAGCAGCCGTTCTCAGGGGGCGAGCTCCTACAATGAGCAGTTCTTC
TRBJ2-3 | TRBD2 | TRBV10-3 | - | CAGRGGSTDTQYF | TGTGCCGGCCGCGGGGGAAGCACAGATACGCAGTATTTT
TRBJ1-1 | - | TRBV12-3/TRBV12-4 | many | CASSPPAGYQEAFF | TGTGCCAGCAGTCCCCCCGCAGGGTATCAGGAAGCTTTCTTT
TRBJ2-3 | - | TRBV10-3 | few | CASFYSPSTDTQYF | TGTGCCTCATTCTACTCACCTAGCACAGATACGCAGTATTTT
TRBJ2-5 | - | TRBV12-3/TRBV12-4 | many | CASSLNRQETQYF | TGTGCCAGCAGTTTAAACAGACAAGAGACCCAGTACTTC
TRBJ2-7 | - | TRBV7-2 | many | CATSLTGTRYEQYF | TGTGCCACCTCTCTGACAGGTACACGGTACGAGCAGTACTTC